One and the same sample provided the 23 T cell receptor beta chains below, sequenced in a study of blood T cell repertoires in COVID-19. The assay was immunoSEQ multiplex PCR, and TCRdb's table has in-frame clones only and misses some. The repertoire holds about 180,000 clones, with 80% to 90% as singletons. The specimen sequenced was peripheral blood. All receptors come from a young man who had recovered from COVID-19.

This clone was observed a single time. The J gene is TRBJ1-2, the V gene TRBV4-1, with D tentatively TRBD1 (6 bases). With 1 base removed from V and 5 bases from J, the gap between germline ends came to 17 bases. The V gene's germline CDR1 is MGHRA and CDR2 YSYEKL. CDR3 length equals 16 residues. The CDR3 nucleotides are TGCGCCAGCAGCCAAGTAGGTTCAGGGGAATTGTATGGCTACACCTTC. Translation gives CASSQVGSGELYGYTF.

CDR3: CASSSTRNTDTQYF. CDR3 in DNA: TGTGCCAGCAGTTCGACTAGAAACACAGATACGCAGTATTTT. The rearrangement uses TRBV6-5 and TRBJ2-3, with a possible D match to TRBD2 (6 bases). There are 14 residues in the CDR3. The V end lost 4 bases, the J end lost 2 bases, and 10 bases lay between the germline ends. The germline CDR1 and CDR2 sequences are MNHEY and SVGAGI.

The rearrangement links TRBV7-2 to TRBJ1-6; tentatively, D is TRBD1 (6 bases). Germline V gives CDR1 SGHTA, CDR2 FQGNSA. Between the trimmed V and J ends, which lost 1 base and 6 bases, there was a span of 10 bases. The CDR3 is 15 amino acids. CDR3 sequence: CASSLGQVPNSPLHF. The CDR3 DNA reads TGTGCCAGCAGCTTAGGACAGGTCCCTAATTCACCCCTCCACTTT.

CDR3 amino acids: CASRDPGAEAFF. The CDR3 coding sequence is TGCGCCAGCAGGGACCCAGGGGCTGAAGCTTTCTTT. The gene calls are TRBV5-1 and TRBJ1-1; D perhaps matches TRBD1 (6 bases). The germline V gene encodes CDR1 SGHRS and CDR2 YFSETQ. CDR3 length equals 12 residues. Trimming cost V 5 bases and J 6 bases, with 11 bases left between them.

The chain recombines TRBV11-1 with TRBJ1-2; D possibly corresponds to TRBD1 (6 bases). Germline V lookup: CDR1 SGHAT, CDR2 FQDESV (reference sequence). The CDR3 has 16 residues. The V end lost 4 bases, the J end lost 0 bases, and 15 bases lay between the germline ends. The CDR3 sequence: CASSSNTGPSNYGYTF. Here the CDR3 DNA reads TGTGCCAGCAGCTCGAATACAGGGCCTTCTAACTATGGCTACACCTTC.

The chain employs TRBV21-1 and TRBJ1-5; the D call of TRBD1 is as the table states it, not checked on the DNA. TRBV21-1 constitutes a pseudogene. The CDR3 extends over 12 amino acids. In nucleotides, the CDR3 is TGTGCCAGCAGCAAAGCACAGCAGCCCCAGCATTTT. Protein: CASSKAQQPQHF.

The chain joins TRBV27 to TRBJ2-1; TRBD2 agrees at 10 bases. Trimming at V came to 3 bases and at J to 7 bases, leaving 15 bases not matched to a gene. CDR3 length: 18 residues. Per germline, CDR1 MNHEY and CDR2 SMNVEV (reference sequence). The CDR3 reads CASSFKSLAGATWNEQFF. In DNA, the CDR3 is TGTGCCAGCAGTTTTAAGTCTCTAGCGGGGGCAACTTGGAATGAGCAGTTCTTC.

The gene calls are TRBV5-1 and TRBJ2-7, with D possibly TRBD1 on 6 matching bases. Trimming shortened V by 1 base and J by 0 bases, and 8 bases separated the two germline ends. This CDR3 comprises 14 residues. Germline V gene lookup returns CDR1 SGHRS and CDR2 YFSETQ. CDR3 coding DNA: TGCGCCAGCAGCTTGTCAGGGGCCTCCTACGAGCAGTACTTC. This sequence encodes CASSLSGASYEQYF. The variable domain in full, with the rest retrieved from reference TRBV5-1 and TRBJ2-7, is KAGVTQTPRYLIKTRGQQVTLSCSPISGHRSVSWYQQTPGQGLQFLFEYFSETQRNKGNFPGRFSGRQFSNSRSEMNVSTLELGDSALYLCASSLSGASYEQYFGPGTRLTVT.

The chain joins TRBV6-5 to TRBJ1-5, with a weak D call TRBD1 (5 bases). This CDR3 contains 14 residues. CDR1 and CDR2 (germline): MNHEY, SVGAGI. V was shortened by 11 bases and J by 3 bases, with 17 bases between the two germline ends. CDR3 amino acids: CAAGEGRDNQPQHF. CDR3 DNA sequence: TGTGCCGCCGGGGAGGGGCGCGACAATCAGCCCCAGCATTTT.

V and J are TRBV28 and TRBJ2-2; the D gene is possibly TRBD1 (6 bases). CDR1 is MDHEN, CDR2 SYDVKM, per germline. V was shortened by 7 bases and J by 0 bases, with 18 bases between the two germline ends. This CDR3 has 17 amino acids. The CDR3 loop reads CASKPTGFIANTGELFF. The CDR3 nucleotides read TGTGCCAGCAAACCAACAGGGTTTATCGCGAACACCGGGGAGCTGTTTTTT.

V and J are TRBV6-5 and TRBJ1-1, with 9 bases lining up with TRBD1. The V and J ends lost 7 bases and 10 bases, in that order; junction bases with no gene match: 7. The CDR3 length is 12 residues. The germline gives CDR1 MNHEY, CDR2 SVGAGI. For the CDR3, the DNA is TGTGCCAGCAAAGCGGGACAGGGAAGAGCTTTCTTT. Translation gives CASKAGQGRAFF.

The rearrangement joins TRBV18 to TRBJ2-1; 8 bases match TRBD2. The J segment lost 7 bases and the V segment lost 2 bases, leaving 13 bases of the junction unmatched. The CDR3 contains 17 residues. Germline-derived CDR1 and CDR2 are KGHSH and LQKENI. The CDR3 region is CASSPFIYGRAGNEQFF. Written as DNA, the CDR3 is TGTGCCAGCTCACCATTTATCTACGGGAGGGCCGGAAATGAGCAGTTCTTC.

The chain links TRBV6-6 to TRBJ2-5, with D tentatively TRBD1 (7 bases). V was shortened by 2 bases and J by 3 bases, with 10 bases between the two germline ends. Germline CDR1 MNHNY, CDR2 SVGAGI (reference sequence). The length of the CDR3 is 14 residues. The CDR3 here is CASSYGGTEETQYF. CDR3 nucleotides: TGTGCCAGCAGTTACGGGGGGACAGAAGAGACCCAGTACTTC.

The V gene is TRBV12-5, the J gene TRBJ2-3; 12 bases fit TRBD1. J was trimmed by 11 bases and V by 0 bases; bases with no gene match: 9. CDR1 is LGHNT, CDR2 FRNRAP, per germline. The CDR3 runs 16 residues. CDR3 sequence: CASGLVSGTGGGRQYF. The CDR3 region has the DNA TGTGCTAGTGGTTTGGTATCAGGGACAGGGGGCGGAAGGCAGTATTTT.

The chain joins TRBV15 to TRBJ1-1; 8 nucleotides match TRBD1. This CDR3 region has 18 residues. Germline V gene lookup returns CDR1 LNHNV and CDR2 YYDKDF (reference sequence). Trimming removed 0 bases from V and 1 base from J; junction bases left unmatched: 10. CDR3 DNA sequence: TGTGCCACCAGCAGAGATGAGTTCCCAGGGGGCCCGAACACTGAAGCTTTCTTT. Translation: CATSRDEFPGGPNTEAFF.

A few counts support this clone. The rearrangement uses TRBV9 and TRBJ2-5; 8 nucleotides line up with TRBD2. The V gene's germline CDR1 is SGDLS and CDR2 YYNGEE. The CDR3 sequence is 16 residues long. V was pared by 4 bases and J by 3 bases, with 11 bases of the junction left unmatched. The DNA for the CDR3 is TGTGCCAGCAGCCCGTGGGATGGAGCGGGAGAAGAGACCCAGTACTTC. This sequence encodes CASSPWDGAGEETQYF.

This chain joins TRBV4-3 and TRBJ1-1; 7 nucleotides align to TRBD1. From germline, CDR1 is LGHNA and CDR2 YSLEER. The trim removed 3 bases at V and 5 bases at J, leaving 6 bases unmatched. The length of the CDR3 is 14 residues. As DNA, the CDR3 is TGCGCCAGCAGCCAGGGGGACAGCGGAACTGAAGCTTTCTTT. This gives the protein CASSQGDSGTEAFF.

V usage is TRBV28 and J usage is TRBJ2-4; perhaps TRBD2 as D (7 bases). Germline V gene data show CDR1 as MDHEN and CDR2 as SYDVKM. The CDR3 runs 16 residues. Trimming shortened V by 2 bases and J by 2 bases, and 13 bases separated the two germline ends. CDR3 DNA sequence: TGTGCCAGCAGTTTAATAGGGGGAGGGTCCAAAAACATTCAGTACTTC. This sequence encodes CASSLIGGGSKNIQYF.

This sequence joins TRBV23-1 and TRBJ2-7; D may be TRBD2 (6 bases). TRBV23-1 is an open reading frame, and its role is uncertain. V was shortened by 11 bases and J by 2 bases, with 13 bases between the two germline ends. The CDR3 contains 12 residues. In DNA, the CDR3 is TGCGCCTCCCCGGGCGGGGCCTACGAGCAGTACTTC. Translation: CASPGGAYEQYF.

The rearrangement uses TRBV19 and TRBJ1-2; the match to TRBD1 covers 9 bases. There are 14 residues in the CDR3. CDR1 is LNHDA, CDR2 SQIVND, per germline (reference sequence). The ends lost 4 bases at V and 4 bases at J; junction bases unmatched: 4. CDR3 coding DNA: TGTGCCAGTAGTAACGGGACAGGGCCCTATGGCTACACCTTC. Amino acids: CASSNGTGPYGYTF.

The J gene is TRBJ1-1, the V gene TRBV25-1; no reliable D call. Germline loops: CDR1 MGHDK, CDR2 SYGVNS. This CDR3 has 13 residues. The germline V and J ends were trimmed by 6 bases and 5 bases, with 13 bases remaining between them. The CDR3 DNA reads TGTGCCAGCAGCCTAGCCTTGACGACTGAAGCTTTCTTT. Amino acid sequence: CASSLALTTEAFF.

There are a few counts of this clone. CDR3: CASSLGLEYEQYF. Written as DNA, the CDR3 is TGTGCCAGCAGCTTAGGTCTGGAGTACGAGCAGTACTTC. The rearrangement uses TRBV7-3 and TRBJ2-7; D not certain. The length of the CDR3 is 13 residues. V lost 2 bases and J lost 4, with 9 bases in between. Germline values: CDR1 SGHTA, CDR2 FQGTGA.

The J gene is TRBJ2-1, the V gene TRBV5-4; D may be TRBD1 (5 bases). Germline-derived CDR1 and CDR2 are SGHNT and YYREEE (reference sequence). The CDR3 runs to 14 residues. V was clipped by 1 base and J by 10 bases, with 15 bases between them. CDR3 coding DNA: TGTGCCAGCAGCTTGAGAGGCCTATCAGGGGAGCAGTTCTTC. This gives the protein CASSLRGLSGEQFF.